This T cell receptor (beta chain) emerged from a study of shared clonotypes between healthy human individuals. Study summary: The plates for each donor numbered three CD4 naive, three CD4 memory, two CD8 naive and one CD8 memory. Overall study findings and caveats: With few donors, the genetic and exposure-history diversity represented was limited.

The CDR3 has 15 residues. V was pared by 1 base and J by 3 bases, with 14 bases between. Germline-derived CDR1 and CDR2 are SGDLS and YYNGEE. An approximately 210 ng quantity of DNA, tens of thousands of T cell genomes, went into the sorted-subset replicate PCRs. TCRdb's copy holds only in-frame clones and misses some; the assay was immunoSEQ multiplex PCR. Among 2 million to 2.5 million clones listed, 93% were seen once. Donation came from healthy HIV-negative adults that had no recent acute infections or vaccinations. Details on this clone: Its antigen remains unidentified.

Sequenced: naive CD4+ T cells from PBMCs. Documented subset: CD45RA+ positively selected. This sequence joins TRBV9 and TRBJ2-7; D assignment may be TRBD1 or TRBD2 (7 bases each). The TCR comes from a man between 18 and 35 years old in good health. Some clones in this sample may be carry-over from other donors' samples. The CDR3 is CASSVWEGAGYEQYF. CDR3 DNA: TGTGCCAGCAGCGTATGGGAGGGGGCCGGCTACGAGCAGTACTTC.